This TCR beta chain stems from a study of yellow fever vaccine responses in identical twins. TCRdb fed the RT-PCR reads into MiXCR, producing one record per CDR3 protein. The repertoire holds 30,000 to 35,000 distinct CDR3 sequences, 60% seen once, with around 5% in the top ten. This CDR3 has 13 residues. Germline lookup yields CDR1 LGHDT and CDR2 YNNKEL (reference sequence). The V segment lost 8 bases and the J segment 7 bases; nucleotides outside the gene matches: 6. This TCR was recovered from a woman aged 18-30 years who received the yellow fever vaccine. Sequencing used T cells from blood (PBMCs), unsorted or a sorted subset (not recorded which), obtained before or after yellow fever vaccination (not recorded which). This chain connects TRBV3-1 to TRBJ1-5; 9 positions agree with TRBD1. The CDR3 sequence: CASGQGPEQPQHF. CDR3 bases: TGTGCCAGCGGACAGGGGCCGGAGCAGCCCCAGCATTTT.